Below are 21 T cell receptor beta chains sequenced from a single sample in a study of blood T cell repertoires in COVID-19. Sequencing used immunoSEQ multiplex PCR; TCRdb keeps in-frame clones, though not all of them. The table shows tens of thousands of clones, with 81% occurring only once. Source material: peripheral blood. These receptors were taken from a woman older than 75 with active or convalescent COVID-19.

This clone came up a few times. V is TRBV7-2 and J is TRBJ1-1; unclear D gene. CDR1 SGHTA and CDR2 FQGNSA come from the germline V gene. V lost 1 base to trimming and J lost 1 base, with 7 bases between them. This CDR3 region has 14 residues. CDR3 sequence reads: CASSLDTKNTEAFF. CDR3 nucleotides: TGTGCCAGCAGCTTAGACACAAAGAACACTGAAGCTTTCTTT.

Regarding this clone: A junction end diverges from the germline sequence, so it may reflect a read error. This chain joins TRBV12-3 or TRBV12-4 and TRBJ2-7; D remains unclear. The CDR3 consists of 8 residues. CDR3 nucleotides: TGTGCCAGCATACCACGAGCCTTC. It codes for CASIPRAF.

V is TRBV5-1 and J is TRBJ2-2, with D tentatively TRBD2 (5 bases). V was pared by 3 bases and J by 3 bases, with 12 bases between. This CDR3 comprises 15 residues. Germline V lookup: CDR1 SGHRS, CDR2 YFSETQ. In DNA, the CDR3 is TGCGCCAGCAGCTCGAGGGTGGCCGACACCGGGGAGCTGTTTTTT. Its translation is CASSSRVADTGELFF.

The chain uses TRBV11-2 and TRBJ2-3; D is possibly TRBD2 (6 bases). V lost 3 bases and J lost 3, with 13 bases in between. The germline CDR1 and CDR2 sequences are SGHAT and FQNNGV. The CDR3 totals 15 residues. DNA of the CDR3: TGTGCCAGCAGCTTCGAATCGGGGGAGACAGATACGCAGTATTTT. It yields the protein CASSFESGETDTQYF.

The CDR3: CASRAGGYNSPLHF. In DNA form, the CDR3 reads TGTGCCAGCAGGGCAGGGGGATATAATTCACCCCTCCACTTT. The chain is built from TRBV27 and TRBJ1-6; 7 bases match TRBD1. This CDR3 region has 14 residues. The germline V gene encodes CDR1 MNHEY and CDR2 SMNVEV (reference sequence). The ends lost 6 bases at V and 4 bases at J; junction bases unmatched: 3.

The rearrangement uses TRBV27 and TRBJ2-7; TRBD2 matches 7 bases. Trimming at V came to 2 bases and at J to 4 bases, leaving 5 bases not matched to a gene. Germline CDR1 and CDR2: MNHEY and SMNVEV (reference sequence). The CDR3 extends over 14 amino acids. The CDR3: CASSLGGLWYEQYF. CDR3 nucleotide sequence: TGTGCCAGCAGTTTAGGGGGACTATGGTACGAGCAGTACTTC.

This clone has a single count. The chain links TRBV5-1 to TRBJ2-6, with a possible D match to TRBD2 (5 bases). CDR1 is SGHRS and CDR2 is YFSETQ in the germline V gene. The CDR3 length is 16 residues. Trimming left V 4 bases short and J 0 bases short, with 11 bases between. As DNA, the CDR3 is TGCGCCAGCAGCCGAAAGGAGGACTCTGGGGCCAACGTCCTGACTTTC. This encodes CASSRKEDSGANVLTF.

The rearrangement uses TRBV2 and TRBJ2-2, with D perhaps matching TRBD2 (5 bases). Trimming shortened V by 6 bases and J by 4 bases, and 12 bases separated the two germline ends. Germline V gene lookup returns CDR1 SNHLY and CDR2 FYNNEI. CDR3 size: 14 residues. Here the CDR3 reads CASRGRESTGELFF. The DNA for the CDR3 is TGTGCCAGCAGGGGTCGGGAATCCACCGGGGAGCTGTTTTTT.

The V gene is TRBV19, the J gene TRBJ1-2; 9 bases agree with TRBD1. V lost 7 bases, J lost 3 bases, and 3 bases stayed unmatched. From germline, CDR1 is LNHDA and CDR2 SQIVND (reference sequence). The CDR3 extends over 13 amino acids. The CDR3 sequence is CASIRTGDYGYTF. CDR3 nucleotide sequence: TGTGCCAGTATTAGGACAGGGGACTATGGCTACACCTTC.

This clone was detected a few times. The chain recombines TRBV3-1 (or the pseudogene TRBV3-2) with TRBJ2-7; D gene unclear. This CDR3 has 13 amino acids. Trimming removed 2 bases from V and 0 bases from J, with 5 bases in between. Germline V gives CDR1 LGHDT, CDR2 YNNKEL (reference sequence). In nucleotides, the CDR3 is TGTGCCAGCAGCCAACGGGTCTCCTACGAGCAGTACTTC. It specifies CASSQRVSYEQYF.

The rearrangement uses TRBV2 and TRBJ2-5; TRBD1 matches at 8 bases. The V segment lost 6 bases and the J segment 3 bases; nucleotides outside the gene matches: 12. The CDR3 runs 16 residues. Germline lookup yields CDR1 SNHLY and CDR2 FYNNEI. The CDR3 DNA reads TGTGCCAGCAGAGGGGCAGGGGGCATCGGGGAAGAGACCCAGTACTTC. Translating gives CASRGAGGIGEETQYF. Variable domain in full (rest from reference TRBV2 and TRBJ2-5): EPEVTQTPSHQVTQMGQEVILRCVPISNHLYFYWYRQILGQKVEFLVSFYNNEISEKSEIFDDQFSVERPDGSNFTLKIRSTKLEDSAMYFCASRGAGGIGEETQYFGPGTRLLVL.

In its sample, this clone was seen once. The chain has TRBV3-1 (or the pseudogene TRBV3-2) and TRBJ2-7; a weak D match, TRBD2 (5 bases). This CDR3 is 13 amino acids long. Germline V lookup: CDR1 LGHDT, CDR2 YNNKEL (reference sequence). V was trimmed by 3 bases and J by 3 bases, leaving 9 bases between them. The CDR3 DNA reads as TGTGCCAGCAGCCATATAGACTACTACGAGCAGTACTTC. Its protein product is CASSHIDYYEQYF.

This sequence joins TRBV19 and TRBJ2-1; 13 bases agree with TRBD2. The CDR3 extends over 16 amino acids. Per the germline V gene, CDR1 is LNHDA and CDR2 is SQIVND (reference sequence). J gave up 5 bases and V 3 bases, and 4 bases lay outside the gene matches. This CDR3 reads CASSMLGLAGDNEQFF. In nucleotides, the CDR3 is TGTGCCAGTAGTATGCTAGGACTAGCGGGGGACAATGAGCAGTTCTTC.

V and J are TRBV29-1 and TRBJ1-3; D gene unclear. V lost 5 bases to trimming and J lost 0 bases, with 8 bases between them. The CDR3 is 13 residues long. Germline V gives CDR1 SQVTM, CDR2 ANQGSEA. DNA for the CDR3: TGCAGCGTTTCCTTGAGCTCTGGAAACACCATATATTTT. Translation: CSVSLSSGNTIYF.

This chain's CDR3 is CASSPGVSGTYNSPLHF. CDR3 DNA sequence: TGTGCCAGCAGTCCTGGAGTGTCGGGGACCTATAATTCACCCCTCCACTTT. This chain connects TRBV27 to TRBJ1-6; no reliable D call. CDR3 length: 17 amino acids. Trimming removed 5 bases from V and 2 bases from J, with 16 bases in between. Germline lookup yields CDR1 MNHEY and CDR2 SMNVEV (reference sequence).

The chain has TRBV27 and TRBJ2-2; 11 bases align to TRBD2. CDR1 is MNHEY, CDR2 SMNVEV, per germline (reference sequence). Trimming took 2 bases from V and 7 from J; bases not matched to a gene: 9. The CDR3 loop spans 17 amino acids. CDR3 sequence (DNA): TGTGCCAGCAGTTTAATAGCGGGGGGGCCCAGGGACGGGGAGCTGTTTTTT. Translated, it gives CASSLIAGGPRDGELFF.

This rearrangement joins TRBV21-1 to TRBJ2-5; the table's D call, TRBD1, has no DNA check behind it. TRBV21-1 is marked as a pseudogene. The CDR3 covers 21 residues. The CDR3, as DNA: TGTGCCAGCAGCAAAAGCACAGGGTTTTATTCAGGATGTGGGGAACAAGAGACCCAGTACTTC. Translation: CASSKSTGFYSGCGEQETQYF.

The chain uses TRBV28 and TRBJ2-7; TRBD1 might be the D (5 bases). Trimming shortened V by 5 bases and J by 3 bases, and 14 bases separated the two germline ends. Germline CDR1 MDHEN, CDR2 SYDVKM. The CDR3 consists of 14 residues. The CDR3: CASSPHHQGYEQYF. The CDR3 region has the DNA TGTGCCAGCAGTCCCCATCACCAGGGCTACGAGCAGTACTTC. The whole variable domain, remainder taken from reference TRBV28 and TRBJ2-7, is DVKVTQSSRYLVKRTGEKVFLECVQDMDHENMFWYRQDPGLGLRLIYFSYDVKMKEKGDIPEGYSVSREKKERFSLILESASTNQTSMYLCASSPHHQGYEQYFGPGTRLTVT.

J is TRBJ2-1 and V is TRBV2, with 7 nucleotides matching TRBD1. Per the germline V gene, CDR1 is SNHLY and CDR2 is FYNNEI. Germline trimming cut 10 bases from V and 4 bases from J; bases unmatched to any gene: 7. This CDR3 spans 13 amino acids. The CDR3 coding sequence is TGTGCCAACCGACAGGGATATTACAATGAGCAGTTCTTC. Residues: CANRQGYYNEQFF.

J is TRBJ2-3 and V is TRBV5-1, with D possibly TRBD2 on 5 matching bases. Trimming removed 1 base from V and 0 bases from J, with 9 bases in between. CDR3 length equals 15 residues. CDR1 SGHRS and CDR2 YFSETQ come from the germline V gene. The CDR3 bases are TGCGCCAGCAGCTTGAGCGGTCAGAGCACAGATACGCAGTATTTT. This gives the protein CASSLSGQSTDTQYF.

V gene TRBV28 combines with J gene TRBJ2-2; 10 bases agree with TRBD2. The length of the CDR3 is 15 residues. The V segment lost 2 bases and the J segment 6 bases; nucleotides outside the gene matches: 3. Germline loops: CDR1 MDHEN, CDR2 SYDVKM. The CDR3 protein is CASSLLAGVAGELFF. The CDR3 coding sequence is TGTGCCAGCAGTTTACTAGCGGGGGTGGCCGGGGAGCTGTTTTTT.